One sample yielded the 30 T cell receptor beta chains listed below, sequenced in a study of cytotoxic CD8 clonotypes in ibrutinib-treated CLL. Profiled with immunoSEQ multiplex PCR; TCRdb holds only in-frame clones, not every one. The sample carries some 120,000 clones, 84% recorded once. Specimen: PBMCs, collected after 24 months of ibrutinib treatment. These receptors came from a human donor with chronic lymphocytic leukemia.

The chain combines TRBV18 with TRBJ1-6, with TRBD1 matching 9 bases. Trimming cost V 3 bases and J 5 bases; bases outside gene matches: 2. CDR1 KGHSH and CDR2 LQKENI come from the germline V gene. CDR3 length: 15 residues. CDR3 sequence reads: CASSPGQGDNSPLHF. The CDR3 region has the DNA TGTGCCAGCTCACCGGGACAGGGCGATAATTCACCCCTCCACTTT.

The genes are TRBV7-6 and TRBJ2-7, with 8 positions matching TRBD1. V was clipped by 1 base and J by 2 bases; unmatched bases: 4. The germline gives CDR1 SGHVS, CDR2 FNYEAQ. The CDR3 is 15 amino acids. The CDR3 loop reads CASSLETGDPYEQYF. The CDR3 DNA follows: TGTGCCAGCAGCTTAGAGACAGGGGACCCCTACGAGCAGTACTTC.

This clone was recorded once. CDR3 DNA: TGTGCCAGCAGAGTGGGCGTTGGTGAAAAACTGTTTTTT. The encoded protein is CASRVGVGEKLFF. The chain links TRBV5-5 to TRBJ1-4; D is unresolved. The germline CDR1 and CDR2 sequences are SGHKS and YYEKEE (reference sequence). The CDR3 has 13 residues. Trimming pared 5 bases from V and 7 bases from J, leaving 12 bases between.

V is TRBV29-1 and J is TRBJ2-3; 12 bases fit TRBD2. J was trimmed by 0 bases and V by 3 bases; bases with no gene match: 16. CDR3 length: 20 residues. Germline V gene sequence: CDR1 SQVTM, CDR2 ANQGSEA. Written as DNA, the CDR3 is TGCAGCGTTGAGGCGTGTATGGCTAGCGGGGGGGCCTCTAGCACAGATACGCAGTATTTT. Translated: CSVEACMASGGASSTDTQYF.

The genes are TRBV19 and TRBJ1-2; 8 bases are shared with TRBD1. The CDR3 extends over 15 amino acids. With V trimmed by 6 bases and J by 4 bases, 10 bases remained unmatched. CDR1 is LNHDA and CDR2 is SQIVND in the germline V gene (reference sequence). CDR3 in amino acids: CASRQTGGGGYGYTF. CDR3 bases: TGTGCCAGTAGGCAAACAGGGGGAGGAGGCTATGGCTACACCTTC.

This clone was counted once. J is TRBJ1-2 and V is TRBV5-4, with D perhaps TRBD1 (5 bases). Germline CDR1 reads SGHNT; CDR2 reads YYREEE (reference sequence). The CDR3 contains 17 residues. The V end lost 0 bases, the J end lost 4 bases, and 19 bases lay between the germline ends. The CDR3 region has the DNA TGTGCCAGCAGCTTGGCCCAAGGAACTTCAGGGATCTATGGCTACACCTTC. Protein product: CASSLAQGTSGIYGYTF. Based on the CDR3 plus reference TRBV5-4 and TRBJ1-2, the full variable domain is ETGVTQSPTHLIKTRGQQVTLRCSSQSGHNTVSWYQQALGQGPQFIFQYYREEENGRGNFPPRFSGLQFPNYSSELNVNALELDDSALYLCASSLAQGTSGIYGYTFGSGTRLTVV.

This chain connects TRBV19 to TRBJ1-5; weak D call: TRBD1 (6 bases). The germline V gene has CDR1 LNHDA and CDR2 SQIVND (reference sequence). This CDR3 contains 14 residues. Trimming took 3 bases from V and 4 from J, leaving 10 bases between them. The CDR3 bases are TGTGCCAGTAGTATCGGGGGGCCGAATCAGCCCCAGCATTTT. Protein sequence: CASSIGGPNQPQHF.

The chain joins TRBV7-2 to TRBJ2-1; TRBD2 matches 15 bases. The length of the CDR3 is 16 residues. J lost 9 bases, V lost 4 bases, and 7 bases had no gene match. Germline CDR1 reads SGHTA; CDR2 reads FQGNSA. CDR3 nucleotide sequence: TGTGCCAGCAGCTCAACCGGGACTAGCGGGGGGAGTGAGCAGTTCTTC. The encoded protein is CASSSTGTSGGSEQFF.

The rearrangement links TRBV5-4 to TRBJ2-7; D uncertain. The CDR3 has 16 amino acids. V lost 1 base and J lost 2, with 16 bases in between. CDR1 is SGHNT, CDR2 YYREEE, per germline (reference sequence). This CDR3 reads CASSLSRGSGPYEQYF. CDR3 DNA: TGTGCCAGCAGCTTGTCCCGTGGGTCCGGGCCCTACGAGCAGTACTTC.

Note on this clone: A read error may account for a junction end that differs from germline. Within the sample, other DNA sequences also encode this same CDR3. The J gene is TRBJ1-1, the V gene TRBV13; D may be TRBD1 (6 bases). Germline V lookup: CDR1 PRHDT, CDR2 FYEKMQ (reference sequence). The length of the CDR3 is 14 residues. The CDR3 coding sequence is TGTGCCAGCAGCTTAGGCTCGGGGGGCACTGAAGCTTTTTTT. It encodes CASSLGSGGTEAFF.

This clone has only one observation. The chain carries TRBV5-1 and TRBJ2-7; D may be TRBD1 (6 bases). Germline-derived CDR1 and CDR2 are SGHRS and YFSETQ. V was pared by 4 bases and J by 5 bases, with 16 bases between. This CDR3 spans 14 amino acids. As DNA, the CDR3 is TGCGCCAGCAGCATTGGGGGCCAGGGCAACGAGCAGTACTTC. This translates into CASSIGGQGNEQYF.

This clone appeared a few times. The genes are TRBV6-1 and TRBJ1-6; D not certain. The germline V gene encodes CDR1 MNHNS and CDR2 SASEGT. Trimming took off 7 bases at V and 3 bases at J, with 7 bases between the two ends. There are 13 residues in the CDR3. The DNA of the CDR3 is TGTGCCAGCAAGCACAGCTATAATTCACCCCTCCACTTT. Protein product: CASKHSYNSPLHF.

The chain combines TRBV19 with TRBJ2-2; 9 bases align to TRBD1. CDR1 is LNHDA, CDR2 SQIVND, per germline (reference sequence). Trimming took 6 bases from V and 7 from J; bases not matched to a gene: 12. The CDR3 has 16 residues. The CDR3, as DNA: TGTGCCAGTAGCCCCGGGACAGGGCGCGCTGGCGGGGAGCTGTTTTTT. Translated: CASSPGTGRAGGELFF.

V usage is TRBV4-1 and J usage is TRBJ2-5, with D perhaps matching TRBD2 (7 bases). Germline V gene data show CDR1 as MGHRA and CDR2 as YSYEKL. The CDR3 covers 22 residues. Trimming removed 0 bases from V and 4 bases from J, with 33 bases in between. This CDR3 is CASSQDFGRSRGLRTTRETQYF. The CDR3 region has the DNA TGCGCCAGCAGCCAAGATTTCGGGCGGTCGCGGGGGCTGAGAACCACAAGAGAGACCCAGTACTTC.

The CDR3 spells CASSISGTTYNEQFF. The CDR3 nucleotides read TGTGCCAGTAGTATAAGCGGGACCACCTACAATGAGCAGTTCTTC. This chain connects TRBV19 to TRBJ2-1; 7 bases align to TRBD2. Trimming cost V 2 bases and J 2 bases; bases outside gene matches: 3. Germline CDR1 reads LNHDA; CDR2 reads SQIVND (reference sequence). CDR3 size: 15 residues.

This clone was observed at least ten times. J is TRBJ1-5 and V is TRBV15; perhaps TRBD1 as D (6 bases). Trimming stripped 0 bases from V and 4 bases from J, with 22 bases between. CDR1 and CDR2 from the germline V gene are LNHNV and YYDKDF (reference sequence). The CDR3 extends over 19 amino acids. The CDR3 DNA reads TGTGCCACCAGCAGAGATATGCAGGGATACAGGGAGCTAAATCAGCCCCAGCATTTT. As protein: CATSRDMQGYRELNQPQHF.

CDR3 sequence: CASSYRKGGEETQYF. The CDR3 DNA reads TGTGCCAGCAGTTACCGCAAAGGGGGGGAGGAGACCCAGTACTTC. The rearrangement links TRBV6-5 to TRBJ2-5; possible D gene TRBD2, 7 bases. This CDR3 comprises 15 residues. Trimming shortened V by 2 bases and J by 5 bases, and 15 bases separated the two germline ends. Germline V gene sequence: CDR1 MNHEY, CDR2 SVGAGI.

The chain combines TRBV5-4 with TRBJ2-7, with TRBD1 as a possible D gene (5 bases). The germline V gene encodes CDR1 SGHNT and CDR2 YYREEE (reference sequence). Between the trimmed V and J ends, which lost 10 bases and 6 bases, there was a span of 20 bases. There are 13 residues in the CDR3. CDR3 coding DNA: TGTGCCTATCTTAGGGGCAGGGAAACCGAGCAGTACTTC. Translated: CAYLRGRETEQYF. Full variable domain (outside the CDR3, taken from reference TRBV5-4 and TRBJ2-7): ETGVTQSPTHLIKTRGQQVTLRCSSQSGHNTVSWYQQALGQGPQFIFQYYREEENGRGNFPPRFSGLQFPNYSSELNVNALELDDSALYLCAYLRGRETEQYFGPGTRLTVT.

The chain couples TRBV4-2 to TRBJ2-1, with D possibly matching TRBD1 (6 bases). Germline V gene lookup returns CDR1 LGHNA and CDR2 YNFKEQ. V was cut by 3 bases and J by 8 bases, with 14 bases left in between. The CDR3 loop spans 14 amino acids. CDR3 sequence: CASSQVSGEDEQFF. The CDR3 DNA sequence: TGTGCCAGCAGCCAGGTGTCAGGGGAAGATGAGCAGTTCTTC.

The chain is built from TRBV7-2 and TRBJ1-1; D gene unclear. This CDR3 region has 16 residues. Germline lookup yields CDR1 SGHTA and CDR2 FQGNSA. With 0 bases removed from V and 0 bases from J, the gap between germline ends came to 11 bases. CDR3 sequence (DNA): TGTGCCAGCAGCTTAGCCTGGACGGGAATGAACACTGAAGCTTTCTTT. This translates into CASSLAWTGMNTEAFF.

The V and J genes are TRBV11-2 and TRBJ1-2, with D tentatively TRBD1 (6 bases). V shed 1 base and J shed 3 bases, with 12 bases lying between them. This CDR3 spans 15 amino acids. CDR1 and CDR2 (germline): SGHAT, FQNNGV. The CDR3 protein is CASSLVGGPDYGYTF. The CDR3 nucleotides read TGTGCCAGCAGCTTAGTGGGGGGGCCCGACTATGGCTACACCTTC.

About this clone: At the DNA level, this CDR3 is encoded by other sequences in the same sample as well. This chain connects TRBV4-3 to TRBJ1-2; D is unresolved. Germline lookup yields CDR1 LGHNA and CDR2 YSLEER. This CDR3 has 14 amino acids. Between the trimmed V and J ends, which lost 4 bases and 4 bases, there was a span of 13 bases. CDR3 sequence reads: CASSPGGSGYGYTF. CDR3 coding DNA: TGCGCCAGCAGCCCAGGTGGTTCTGGCTATGGCTACACCTTC.

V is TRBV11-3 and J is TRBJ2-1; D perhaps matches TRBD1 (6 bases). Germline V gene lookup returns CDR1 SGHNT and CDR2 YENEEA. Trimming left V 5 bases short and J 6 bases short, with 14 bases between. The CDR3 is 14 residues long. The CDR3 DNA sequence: TGTGCCAGCAGCCGGACAGTCTTAGGCAATGAGCAGTTCTTC. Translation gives CASSRTVLGNEQFF.

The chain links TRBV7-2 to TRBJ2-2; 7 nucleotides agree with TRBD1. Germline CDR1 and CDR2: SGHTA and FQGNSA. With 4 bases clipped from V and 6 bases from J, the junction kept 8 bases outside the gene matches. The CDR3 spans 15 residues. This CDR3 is CASSSRPQGPGELFF. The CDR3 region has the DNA TGTGCCAGCAGCTCCAGACCACAGGGGCCCGGGGAGCTGTTTTTT.

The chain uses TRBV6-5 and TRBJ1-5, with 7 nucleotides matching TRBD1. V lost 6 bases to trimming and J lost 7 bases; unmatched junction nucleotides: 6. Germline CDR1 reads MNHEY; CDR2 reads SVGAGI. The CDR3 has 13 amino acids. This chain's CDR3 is CASSRDSYQPQHF. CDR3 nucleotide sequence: TGTGCCAGCAGCAGGGACAGTTACCAGCCCCAGCATTTT.

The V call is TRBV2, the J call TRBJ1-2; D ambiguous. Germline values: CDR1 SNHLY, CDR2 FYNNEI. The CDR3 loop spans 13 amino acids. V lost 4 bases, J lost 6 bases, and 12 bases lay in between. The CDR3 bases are TGTGCCAGCAGTGTGTCAATTTTGGATGGCTACACCTTC. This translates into CASSVSILDGYTF.

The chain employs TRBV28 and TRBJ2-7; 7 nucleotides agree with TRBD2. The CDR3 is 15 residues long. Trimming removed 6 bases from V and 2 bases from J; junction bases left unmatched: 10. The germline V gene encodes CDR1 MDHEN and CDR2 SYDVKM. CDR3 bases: TGTGCCAGCAGCCGCCCGGGGAGGGACGCCTACGAGCAGTACTTC. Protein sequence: CASSRPGRDAYEQYF.

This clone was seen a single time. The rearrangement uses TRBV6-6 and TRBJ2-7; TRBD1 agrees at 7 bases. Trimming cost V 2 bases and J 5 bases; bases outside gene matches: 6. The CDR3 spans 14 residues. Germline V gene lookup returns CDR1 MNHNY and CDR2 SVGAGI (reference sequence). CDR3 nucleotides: TGTGCCAGCAGTTACCGACAGGGTGCCCACGAGCAGTACTTC. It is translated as CASSYRQGAHEQYF.

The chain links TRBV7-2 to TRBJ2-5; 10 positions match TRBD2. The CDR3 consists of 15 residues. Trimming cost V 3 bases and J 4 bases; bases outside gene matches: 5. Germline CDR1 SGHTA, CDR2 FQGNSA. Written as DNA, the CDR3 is TGTGCCAGCAGCTTTAGCGGGGGGTTCGGAGAGACCCAGTACTTC. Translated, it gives CASSFSGGFGETQYF.

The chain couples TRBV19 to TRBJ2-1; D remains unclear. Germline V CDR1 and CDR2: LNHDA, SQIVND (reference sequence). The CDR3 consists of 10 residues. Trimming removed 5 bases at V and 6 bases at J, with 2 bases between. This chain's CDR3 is CASSANEQFF. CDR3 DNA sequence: TGTGCCAGTAGTGCCAATGAGCAGTTCTTC.